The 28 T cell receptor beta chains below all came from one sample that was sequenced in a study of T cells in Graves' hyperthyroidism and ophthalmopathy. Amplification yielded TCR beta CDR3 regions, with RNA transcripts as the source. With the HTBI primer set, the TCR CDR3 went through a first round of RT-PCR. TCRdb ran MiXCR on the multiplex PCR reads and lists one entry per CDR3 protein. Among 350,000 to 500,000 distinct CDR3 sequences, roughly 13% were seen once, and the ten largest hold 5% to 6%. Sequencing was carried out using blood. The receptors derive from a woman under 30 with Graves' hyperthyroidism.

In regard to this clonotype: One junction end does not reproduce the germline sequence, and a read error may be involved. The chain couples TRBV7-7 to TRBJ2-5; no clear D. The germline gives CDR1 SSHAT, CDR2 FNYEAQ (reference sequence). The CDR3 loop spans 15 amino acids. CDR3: CASSSGRSREETQYF. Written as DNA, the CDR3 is TGTGCTAGCAGCTCCGGACGGTCCCGAGAAGAGACCCAGTACTTC.

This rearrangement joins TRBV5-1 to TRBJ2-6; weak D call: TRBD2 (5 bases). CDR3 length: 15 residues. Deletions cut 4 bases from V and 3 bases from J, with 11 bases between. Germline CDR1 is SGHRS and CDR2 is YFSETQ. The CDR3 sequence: CASSLREGGANVLTF. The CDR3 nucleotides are TGCGCCAGCAGCCTCCGGGAAGGTGGGGCCAACGTCCTGACTTTC. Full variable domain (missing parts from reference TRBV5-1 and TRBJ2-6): KAGVTQTPRYLIKTRGQQVTLSCSPISGHRSVSWYQQTPGQGLQFLFEYFSETQRNKGNFPGRFSGRQFSNSRSEMNVSTLELGDSALYLCASSLREGGANVLTFGAGSRLTVL.

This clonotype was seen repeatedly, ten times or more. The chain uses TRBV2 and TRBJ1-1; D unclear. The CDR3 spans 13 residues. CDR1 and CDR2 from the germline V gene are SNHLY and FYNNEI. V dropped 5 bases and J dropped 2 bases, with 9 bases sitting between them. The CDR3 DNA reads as TGTGCCAGCAGTTGGGTAGAAAACACTGAAGCTTTCTTT. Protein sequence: CASSWVENTEAFF. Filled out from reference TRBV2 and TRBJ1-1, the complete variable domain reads EPEVTQTPSHQVTQMGQEVILRCVPISNHLYFYWYRQILGQKVEFLVSFYNNEISEKSEIFDDQFSVERPDGSNFTLKIRSTKLEDSAMYFCASSWVENTEAFFGQGTRLTVV.

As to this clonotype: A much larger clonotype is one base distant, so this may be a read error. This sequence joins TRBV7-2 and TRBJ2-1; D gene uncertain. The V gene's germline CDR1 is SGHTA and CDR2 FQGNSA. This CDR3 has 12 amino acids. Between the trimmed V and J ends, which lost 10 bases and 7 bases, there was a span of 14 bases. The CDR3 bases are TGTGCCAACGCGGAAAAGCCTAATGAGCAGTTCTTC. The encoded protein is CANAEKPNEQFF.

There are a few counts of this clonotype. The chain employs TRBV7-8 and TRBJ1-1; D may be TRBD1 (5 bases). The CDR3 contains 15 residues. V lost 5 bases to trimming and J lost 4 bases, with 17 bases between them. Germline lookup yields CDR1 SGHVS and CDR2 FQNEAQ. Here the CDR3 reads CASSRRAGYATEAFF. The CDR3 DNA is TGTGCCAGCAGCCGCAGGGCAGGGTACGCCACTGAAGCTTTCTTT.

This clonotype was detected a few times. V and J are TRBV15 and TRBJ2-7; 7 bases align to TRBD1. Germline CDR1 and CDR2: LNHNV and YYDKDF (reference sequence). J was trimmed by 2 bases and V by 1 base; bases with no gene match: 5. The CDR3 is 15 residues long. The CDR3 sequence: CATSRGTGVPYEQYF. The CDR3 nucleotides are TGTGCCACCAGCAGAGGTACAGGGGTCCCCTACGAGCAGTACTTC.

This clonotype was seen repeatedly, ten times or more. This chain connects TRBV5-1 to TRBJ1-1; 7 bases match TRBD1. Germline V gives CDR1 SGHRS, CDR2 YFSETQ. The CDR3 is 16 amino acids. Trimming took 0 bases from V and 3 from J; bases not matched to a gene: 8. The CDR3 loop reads CASSLGLGGIDTEAFF. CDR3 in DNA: TGCGCCAGCAGCTTGGGGCTAGGGGGCATCGACACTGAAGCTTTCTTT.

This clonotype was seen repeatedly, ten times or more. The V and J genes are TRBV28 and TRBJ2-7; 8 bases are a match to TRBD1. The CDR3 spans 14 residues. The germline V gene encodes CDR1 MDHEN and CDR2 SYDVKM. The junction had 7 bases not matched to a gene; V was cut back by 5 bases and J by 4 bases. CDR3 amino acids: CASSVPGQEYEQYF. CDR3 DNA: TGTGCCAGCAGTGTTCCGGGACAGGAATACGAGCAGTACTTC. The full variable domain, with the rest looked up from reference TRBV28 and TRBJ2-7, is DVKVTQSSRYLVKRTGEKVFLECVQDMDHENMFWYRQDPGLGLRLIYFSYDVKMKEKGDIPEGYSVSREKKERFSLILESASTNQTSMYLCASSVPGQEYEQYFGPGTRLTVT.

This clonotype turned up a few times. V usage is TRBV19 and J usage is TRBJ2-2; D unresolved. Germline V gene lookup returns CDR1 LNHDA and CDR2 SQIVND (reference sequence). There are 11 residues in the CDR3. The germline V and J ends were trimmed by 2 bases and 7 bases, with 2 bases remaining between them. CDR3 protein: CASSIIGELFF. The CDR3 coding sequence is TGTGCCAGTAGTATAATCGGGGAGCTGTTTTTT.

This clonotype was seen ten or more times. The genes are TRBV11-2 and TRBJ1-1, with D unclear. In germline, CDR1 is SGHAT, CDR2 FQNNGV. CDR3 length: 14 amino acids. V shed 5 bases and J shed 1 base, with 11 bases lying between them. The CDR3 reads CASSPVVGNTEAFF. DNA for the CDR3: TGTGCCAGCAGCCCAGTGGTGGGGAACACTGAAGCTTTCTTT.

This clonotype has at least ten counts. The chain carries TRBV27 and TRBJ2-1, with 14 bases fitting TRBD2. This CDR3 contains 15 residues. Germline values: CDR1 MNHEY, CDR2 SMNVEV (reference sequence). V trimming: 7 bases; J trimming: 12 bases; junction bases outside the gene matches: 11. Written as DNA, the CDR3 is TGTGCCAGCAAGGGGACTAGCGGGAGTTCTGGCGTGCAGTTCTTC. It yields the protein CASKGTSGSSGVQFF.

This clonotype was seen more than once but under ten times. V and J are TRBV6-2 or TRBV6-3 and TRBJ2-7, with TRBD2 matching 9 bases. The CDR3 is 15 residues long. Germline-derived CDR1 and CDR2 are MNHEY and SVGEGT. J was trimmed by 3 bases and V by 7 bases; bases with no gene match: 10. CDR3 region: CASTGPGTSRYEQYF. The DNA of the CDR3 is TGTGCCAGCACCGGACCCGGGACTAGCCGCTACGAGCAGTACTTC.

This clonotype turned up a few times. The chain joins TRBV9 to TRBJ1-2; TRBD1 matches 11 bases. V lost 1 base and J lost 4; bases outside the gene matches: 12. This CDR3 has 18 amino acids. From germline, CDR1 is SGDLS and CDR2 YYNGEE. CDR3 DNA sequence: TGTGCCAGCAGCGTATCGATAAAGGGACAGGGGGTCCCCTATGGCTACACCTTC. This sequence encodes CASSVSIKGQGVPYGYTF.

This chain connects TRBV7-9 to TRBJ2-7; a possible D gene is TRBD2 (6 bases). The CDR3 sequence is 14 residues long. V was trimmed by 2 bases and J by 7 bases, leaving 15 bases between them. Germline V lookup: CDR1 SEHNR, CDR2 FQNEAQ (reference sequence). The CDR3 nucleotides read TGTGCCAGCAGCTTAAATCAAGCGACTAGGGAGCAGTACTTC. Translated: CASSLNQATREQYF.

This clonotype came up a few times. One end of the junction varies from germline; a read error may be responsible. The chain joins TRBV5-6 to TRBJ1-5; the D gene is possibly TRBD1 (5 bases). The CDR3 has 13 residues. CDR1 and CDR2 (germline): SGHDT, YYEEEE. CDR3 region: CANSFGGDQPQHF. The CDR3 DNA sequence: TGTGCCAACAGCTTCGGGGGTGATCAGCCCCAGCATTTT.

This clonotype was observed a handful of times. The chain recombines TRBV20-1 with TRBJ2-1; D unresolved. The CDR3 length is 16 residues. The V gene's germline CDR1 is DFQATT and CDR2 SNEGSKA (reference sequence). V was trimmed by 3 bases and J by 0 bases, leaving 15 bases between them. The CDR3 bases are TGCAGTGCTAGTCCGTTAGGTGCCGGCTCCTACAATGAGCAGTTCTTC. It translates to CSASPLGAGSYNEQFF.

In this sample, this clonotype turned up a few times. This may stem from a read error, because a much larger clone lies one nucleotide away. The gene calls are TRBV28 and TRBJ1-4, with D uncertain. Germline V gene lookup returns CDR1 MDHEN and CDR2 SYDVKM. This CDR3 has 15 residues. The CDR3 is CASSLVWQSNEKLSF. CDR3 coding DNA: TGTGCCAGCAGTTTGGTGTGGCAGAGTAATGAAAAACTGTCTTTT.

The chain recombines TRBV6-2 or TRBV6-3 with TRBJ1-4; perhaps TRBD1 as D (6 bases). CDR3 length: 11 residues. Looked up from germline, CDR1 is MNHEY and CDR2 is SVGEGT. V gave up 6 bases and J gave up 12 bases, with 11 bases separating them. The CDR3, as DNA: TGTGCCAGCAGAAGACAGGTCGAACTGTTTTTT. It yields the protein CASRRQVELFF.

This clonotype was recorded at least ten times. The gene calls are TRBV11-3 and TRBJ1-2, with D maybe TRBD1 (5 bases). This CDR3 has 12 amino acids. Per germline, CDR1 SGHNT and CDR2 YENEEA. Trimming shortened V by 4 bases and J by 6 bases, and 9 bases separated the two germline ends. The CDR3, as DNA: TGTGCCAGCAGCTCGCGGGGCAATGGCTACACCTTC. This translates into CASSSRGNGYTF.

CDR3 in amino acids: CASSQDWASGGQDIQYF. The CDR3, as DNA: TGCGCCAGCAGCCAAGATTGGGCCAGCGGGGGCCAGGACATTCAGTACTTC. The gene calls are TRBV4-3 and TRBJ2-4, with 8 positions matching TRBD2. Germline CDR1 and CDR2: LGHNA and YSLEER. With 0 bases clipped from V and 8 bases from J, the junction kept 12 bases outside the gene matches. This CDR3 contains 17 residues.

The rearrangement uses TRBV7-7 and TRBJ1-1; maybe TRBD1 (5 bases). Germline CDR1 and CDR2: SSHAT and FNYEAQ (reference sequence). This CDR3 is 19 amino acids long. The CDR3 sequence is CANRTGVQVRSRGGTEAFF. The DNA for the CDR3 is TGTGCTAACCGTACTGGGGTACAGGTCCGATCGCGAGGAGGCACTGAAGCTTTCTTT.

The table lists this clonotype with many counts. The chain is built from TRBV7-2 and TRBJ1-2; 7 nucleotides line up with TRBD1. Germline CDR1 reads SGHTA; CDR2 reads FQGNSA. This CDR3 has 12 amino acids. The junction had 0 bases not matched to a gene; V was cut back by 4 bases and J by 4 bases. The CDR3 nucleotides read TGTGCCAGCAGCTACAGGGGCTATGGCTACACCTTC. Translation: CASSYRGYGYTF.

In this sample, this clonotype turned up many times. CDR3 in amino acids: CASSLDPGRGTEAFF. CDR3 coding DNA: TGTGCCAGCAGCTTAGATCCAGGGCGGGGAACTGAAGCTTTCTTT. The rearrangement links TRBV11-2 to TRBJ1-1; a weak D match, TRBD1 (5 bases). CDR1 SGHAT and CDR2 FQNNGV come from the germline V gene. The germline V and J ends were trimmed by 0 bases and 5 bases, with 13 bases remaining between them. The CDR3 consists of 15 residues.

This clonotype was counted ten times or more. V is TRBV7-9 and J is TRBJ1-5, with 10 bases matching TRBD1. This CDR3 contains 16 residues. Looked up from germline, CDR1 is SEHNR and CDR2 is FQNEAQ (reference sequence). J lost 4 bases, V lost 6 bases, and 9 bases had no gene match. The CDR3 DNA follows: TGTGCCAGCAGTTCTTCCGGGACAGGGGTTAATCAGCCCCAGCATTTT. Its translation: CASSSSGTGVNQPQHF.

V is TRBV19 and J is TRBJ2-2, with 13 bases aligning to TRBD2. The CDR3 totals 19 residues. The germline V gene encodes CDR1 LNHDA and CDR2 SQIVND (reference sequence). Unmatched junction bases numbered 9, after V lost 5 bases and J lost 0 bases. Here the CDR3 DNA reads TGTGCCAGTAGTTTGACGGGACTAGCGGGGCTCCCGAACACCGGGGAGCTGTTTTTT. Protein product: CASSLTGLAGLPNTGELFF. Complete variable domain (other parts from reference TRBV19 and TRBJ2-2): DGGITQSPKYLFRKEGQNVTLSCEQNLNHDAMYWYRQDPGQGLRLIYYSQIVNDFQKGDIAEGYSVSREKKESFPLTVTSAQKNPTAFYLCASSLTGLAGLPNTGELFFGEGSRLTVL.

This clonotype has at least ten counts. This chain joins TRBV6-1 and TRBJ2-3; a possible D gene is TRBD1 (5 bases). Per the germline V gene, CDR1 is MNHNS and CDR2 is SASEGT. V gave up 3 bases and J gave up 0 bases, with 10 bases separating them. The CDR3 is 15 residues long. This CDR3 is CASSDGHLSTDTQYF. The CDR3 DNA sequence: TGTGCCAGCAGTGACGGACACCTTAGCACAGATACGCAGTATTTT.

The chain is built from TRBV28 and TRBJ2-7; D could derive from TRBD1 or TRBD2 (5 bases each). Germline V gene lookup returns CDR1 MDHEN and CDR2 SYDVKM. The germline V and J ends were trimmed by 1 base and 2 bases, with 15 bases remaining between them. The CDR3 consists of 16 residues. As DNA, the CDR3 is TGTGCCAGCAGTTTATCCGGGACGCCGCGACCCTACGAGCAGTACTTC. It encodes CASSLSGTPRPYEQYF.

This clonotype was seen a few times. The CDR3 DNA is TGTGCCAGTAGAACGGACAGGCGAGATACGCAGTATTTT. This gives the protein CASRTDRRDTQYF. The chain carries TRBV19 and TRBJ2-3; 7 bases fit TRBD1. With 6 bases clipped from V and 5 bases from J, the junction kept 5 bases outside the gene matches. The CDR3 has 13 amino acids. Germline V gene data show CDR1 as LNHDA and CDR2 as SQIVND (reference sequence).